This is a list of T cell receptor beta chains from one sample in a study of CD8 T cells in ankylosing spondylitis. TCRdb re-called the 5' RACE reads through MiXCR, storing one row per CDR3 protein. Here the sample spans roughly 700,000 distinct CDR3 sequences, under 20% being singletons. Sequencing was performed on blood, either unsorted or a sorted T cell fraction (not recorded which). These receptors were obtained from a male donor with ankylosing spondylitis. The CDR3 runs from the conserved cysteine through the conserved F or W. D genes are given only for firm matches. Not every row has a clone size; where given, it reads once, few, many or a size class.

>TRBV7-9|few|NA|TRBJ1-3
TGTGCCAGCAGCTTATTAGTGGACACCATATATTTT
CASSLLVDTIYF
>TRBV7-2|NA|TRBD2|TRBJ2-1
TGTGCCAGCAGCCACCCGGTGGGGGGGATATCCTACAATGAGCAGTTCTTC
CASSHPVGGISYNEQFF
>TRBV3-1|NA|NA|TRBJ2-1
TGTGCCAGCAGCCATCCAGCGGGCGCCTACAATGAGCAGTTCTTC
CASSHPAGAYNEQFF
>TRBV29-1|few|NA|TRBJ1-2
TGCAGCGTTGGAGGGGTTGACTATGGCTACACCTTC
CSVGGVDYGYTF
>TRBV6-2/TRBV6-3|NA|NA|TRBJ2-6
TGTGCCAGCAGAGGTCTTGGTCAGGGCGCCGAGGAACGTCGTGGGGCCAACGTCCTGACTTTC
CASRGLGQGAEERRGANVLTF
>TRBV10-3|many|TRBD1|TRBJ1-1
TGTGCCATCAGAGGGGACAGGGAGAACACTGAAGCTTTCTTT
CAIRGDRENTEAFF
>TRBV12-3/TRBV12-4|NA|NA|TRBJ2-5
TGTGCCAGCAGTTTAGACTGGGGCAGCCCGGGAGAGACCCAGTACTTC
CASSLDWGSPGETQYF
>TRBV10-3|NA|NA|TRBJ1-2
TGTGCCATCATGCCGAACTATGGCTACACCTTC
CAIMPNYGYTF
>TRBV20-1|few|NA|TRBJ2-7
TGCAGTGCCCGAGGCGAAGACTACGAGCAGTACTTC
CSARGEDYEQYF
>TRBV12-3/TRBV12-4|NA|NA|TRBJ2-6
TGTGCCTGCAGTTTGACTTTGCGGGGTTCCTCTGGGGCCAACGTCCTGACTTTC
CACSLTLRGSSGANVLTF
>TRBV6-1|few|TRBD2|TRBJ2-1
TGTGCCAGCAGTATTGGACTAGCCGAGGAGCAGTTCTTC
CASSIGLAEEQFF
>TRBV5-1|NA|NA|TRBJ1-1
TGCGCCAGCAGCTTGGAATCCTCTGCGATTGAAGCTTTCTTT
CASSLESSAIEAFF
>TRBV7-8|NA|NA|TRBJ2-1
TGTGCCAGCAGCGGGGAGGACTATCGCGATGAGCAGTTCTTC
CASSGEDYRDEQFF
>TRBV27|few|NA|TRBJ1-6
TGTGCCAGCCAGGGATGGTATAATTCACCCCTCCACTTT
CASQGWYNSPLHF
>TRBV20-1|NA|NA|TRBJ2-7
TGCAGTGCTATGACTCCGGGAGAATGGTACGAGCAGTACTTC
CSAMTPGEWYEQYF
>TRBV12-3/TRBV12-4|NA|NA|TRBJ2-7
TGTGCCAGCGGGGTGACAGCCTCCTACGAGCAGTACTTC
CASGVTASYEQYF
>TRBV6-6|NA|NA|TRBJ2-7
TGTGCCAGCAGTTACTCTTCTCCCATCTACGAGCAGTACTTC
CASSYSSPIYEQYF
>TRBV6-4|few|NA|TRBJ2-1
TGTGCCAGCAGTGTTGCGATAGCACACAATGAGCAGTTCTTC
CASSVAIAHNEQFF
>TRBV12-5|few|TRBD1|TRBJ1-1
TGTGCTAGTGGTTTGACCCTCCGGGACAGGGGGTCGAGCACTGAAGCTTTCTTT
CASGLTLRDRGSSTEAFF
>TRBV20-1|few|NA|TRBJ2-1
TGCAGTGCTAGATCTCTAGTTGTCTACAATGAGCAGTTCTTC
CSARSLVVYNEQFF
>TRBV20-1|NA|NA|TRBJ2-1
TGCAGTGCCCCCCCCCCGGACAGTCGGGCCTACAATGAGCAGTTCTTC
CSAPPPDSRAYNEQFF